This TCR beta chain derives from a study of T cells in Graves' hyperthyroidism and ophthalmopathy. Notes on the study in general: Most thyroid clonotypes expanded above 0.001 were also detected in blood.

Graves' hyperthyroidism is called stable when ophthalmopathy does not progress within 18 months. Uncontrolled infections, other autoimmune diseases, pregnancy or lactation led to exclusion of patients. PBMCs were derived from roughly 9.6 ml fresh peripheral blood. Comments on this clonotype: Its target is unknown.

Amplified TCR beta CDR3 regions derived from RNA transcripts. With the HTBI primer set, the TCR CDR3 went through a first round of RT-PCR. TCRdb passed the multiplex PCR reads through MiXCR, listing each CDR3 protein once. The repertoire has more than 600,000 distinct CDR3 sequences, about 17% of them found once; the top ten carry about 8.4%. The CDR3 is made up of 15 amino acids. The V and J ends lost 6 bases and 2 bases respectively, with 14 bases between them. In germline, CDR1 is SNHLY, CDR2 FYNNEI. This receptor was taken from a man between 18 and 29 years old with Graves' hyperthyroidism. V gene TRBV2 combines with J gene TRBJ2-1; D may be TRBD2 (5 bases). The sequenced sample consisted of blood. CDR3: CASRIATGTYNEQFF. The CDR3 DNA reads as TGTGCCAGCAGGATAGCGACGGGAACCTACAATGAGCAGTTCTTC. Supplemented by reference TRBV2 and TRBJ2-1, the full variable domain reads EPEVTQTPSHQVTQMGQEVILRCVPISNHLYFYWYRQILGQKVEFLVSFYNNEISEKSEIFDDQFSVERPDGSNFTLKIRSTKLEDSAMYFCASRIATGTYNEQFFGPGTRLTVL.